What follows are 4 T cell receptor beta chains derived from one specimen sequenced in a study of regulatory T cells in long-lasting Graves disease. Indicated time point: newly diagnosed GD, antithyroid drugs for less than 3 months. After RNA was extracted from PBMCs, the TCR library was made from it. Both iRepertoire HTBI primers and Arm-PCR of CDR3 regions were used to build the TCR beta libraries. From the multiplex PCR reads, TCRdb called clonotypes with MiXCR, one entry per CDR3 protein. The sample yields 400,000 to 500,000 distinct CDR3 sequences, more than 12% seen once. The same data also contributed to another study, on T cells in Graves' hyperthyroidism and ophthalmopathy.

This sample comprised peripheral blood mononuclear cells (PBMCs), obtained at new diagnosis, from a patient treated with antithyroid drugs. All receptors derive from a woman under 40 with Graves disease.

In this sample, this clonotype turned up many times. The rearrangement joins TRBV30 to TRBJ2-7, with 9 bases aligning to TRBD1. J lost 5 bases, V lost 4 bases, and 6 bases had no gene match. This CDR3 region has 13 residues. CDR1 is GTSNPN, CDR2 SVGIG, per germline (reference sequence). The CDR3 region is CAWNRDRVNEQYF. The CDR3 DNA sequence: TGTGCCTGGAACCGGGACAGGGTCAACGAGCAGTACTTC.

The gene calls are TRBV19 and TRBJ1-5; perhaps TRBD1 as D (5 bases). The CDR3 is 14 amino acids. Per germline, CDR1 LNHDA and CDR2 SQIVND (reference sequence). Between the trimmed V and J ends, which lost 5 bases and 5 bases, there was a span of 13 bases. This chain's CDR3 is CASSHRIRDQPQHF. CDR3 DNA sequence: TGTGCCAGTAGTCACAGGATCCGGGATCAGCCCCAGCATTTT.

The table lists this clonotype with a few counts. A read error may be the cause here, since a much bigger clone is one base away. The chain couples TRBV3-1 to TRBJ2-1; maybe TRBD1 (5 bases). Germline CDR1 reads LGHDT; CDR2 reads YNNKEL (reference sequence). V was clipped by 8 bases and J by 3 bases, with 17 bases between them. The CDR3 spans 15 residues. CDR3 sequence (DNA): TGTGCCAGCGGCCGGATACAGGCAGGCTACAATGAGCAGTTCTTC. This codes for CASGRIQAGYNEQFF.

This clonotype was seen many times. V is TRBV3-1 and J is TRBJ2-7; weak D call: TRBD1 (5 bases). Per the germline V gene, CDR1 is LGHDT and CDR2 is YNNKEL (reference sequence). V was clipped by 6 bases and J by 1 base, with 16 bases between them. The CDR3 length is 15 residues. This CDR3 reads CASSHQGIRSYEQYF. The CDR3 coding sequence is TGTGCCAGCAGTCACCAGGGTATTAGGTCCTACGAGCAGTACTTC.